The 27 T cell receptor beta chains below come from one sample, sequenced in a study of blood T cells in healthy people across ages (dated by TCRdb to between 2015 and 2017). The library was generated by 5' RACE. The run used an Illumina HiSeq 2500. The second PCR ran for about 7 to 11 cycles and used a J-beta primer mix along with a sample-barcoded 5' primer. The public sequencing data were trimmed at Q25 with fastp and processed into clonotypes with MiXCR by TCRdb, which kept only in-frame beta chains. Rows are unified per CDR3 protein, each entry keeping the most common DNA and genes. The sample table shows 1,300,000 or so distinct CDR3 sequences, and approximately 60% are seen once. In total, the top ten clones hold roughly 6.3% of the sample. The sequencing input was blood. These receptors originate from a man in his late teens or twenties in good health.

V usage is TRBV7-2 and J usage is TRBJ2-4; D remains unclear. V was trimmed by 5 bases and J by 7 bases, leaving 15 bases between them. Germline assignment: CDR1 SGHTA and CDR2 FQGNSA. This CDR3 has 14 residues. The DNA of the CDR3 is TGTGCCAGCAGCGGTAAAGGACCCGCCAACATTCAGTACTTC. Protein product: CASSGKGPANIQYF. Filled out from reference TRBV7-2 and TRBJ2-4, the complete variable domain reads GAGVSQSPSNKVTEKGKDVELRCDPISGHTALYWYRQSLGQGLEFLIYFQGNSAPDKSGLPSDRFSAERTGGSVSTLTIQRTQQEDSAVYLCASSGKGPANIQYFGAGTRLSVL.

This rearrangement joins TRBV5-1 to TRBJ1-2; D call uncertain. The germline V gene encodes CDR1 SGHRS and CDR2 YFSETQ. The CDR3 sequence is 17 residues long. The ends were cut back, 0 bases at V and 6 bases at J, with 21 bases in the middle. For the CDR3, the DNA is TGCGCCAGCAGCTTGGTAGATGGTTTGAAGAATAAGGATGGCTACACCTTC. It yields the protein CASSLVDGLKNKDGYTF.

This chain links TRBV2 with TRBJ1-2, with a tentative D call TRBD1 (5 bases). The CDR3 is 12 residues long. Germline V gives CDR1 SNHLY, CDR2 FYNNEI. V gave up 7 bases and J gave up 3 bases, with 9 bases separating them. The CDR3 is CASNRGDYGYTF. As DNA, the CDR3 is TGTGCCAGCAACAGAGGGGACTATGGCTACACCTTC.

The chain has TRBV12-3 or TRBV12-4 and TRBJ1-1, with a possible D match to TRBD1 (6 bases). Trimming pared 6 bases from V and 0 bases from J, leaving 11 bases between. CDR3 size: 14 residues. The chain's CDR3 is CASRRTVMNTEAFF. As DNA, the CDR3 is TGTGCCAGCAGGCGGACAGTGATGAACACTGAAGCTTTCTTT.

The V and J genes are TRBV6-5 and TRBJ2-6; TRBD1 aligns across 7 bases. Germline V gene lookup returns CDR1 MNHEY and CDR2 SVGAGI. CDR3 size: 16 residues. V trimming: 6 bases; J trimming: 0 bases; junction bases outside the gene matches: 5. CDR3 in DNA: TGTGCCAGCAGGAACAACAGGGGCTCTGGGGCCAACGTCCTGACTTTC. Its translation: CASRNNRGSGANVLTF.

V and J are TRBV5-1 and TRBJ2-3; 7 bases fit TRBD2. CDR3 size: 14 residues. Germline assignment: CDR1 SGHRS and CDR2 YFSETQ. Trimming removed 1 base from V and 4 bases from J; junction bases left unmatched: 3. The CDR3 protein is CASSLMGGSDTQYF. For the CDR3, the DNA is TGCGCCAGCAGCTTGATGGGGGGGTCAGATACGCAGTATTTT.

This clonotype has a handful of counts. The rearrangement joins TRBV4-1 to TRBJ2-7; 9 nucleotides agree with TRBD1. The CDR3 totals 16 residues. The ends lost 5 bases at V and 2 bases at J; junction bases unmatched: 10. CDR1 is MGHRA, CDR2 YSYEKL, per germline. The CDR3 here is CASSASPGTGPYEQYF. The CDR3 DNA is TGCGCCAGCAGCGCCAGTCCCGGGACAGGGCCCTACGAGCAGTACTTC.

The chain has TRBV6-2 or TRBV6-3 and TRBJ2-5; 10 bases line up with TRBD2. The CDR3 runs 14 residues. The V gene end was trimmed by 6 bases and the J gene end by 0 bases; junction bases not matched to a gene: 1. CDR1 is MNHEY and CDR2 is SVGEGT in the germline V gene. Here the CDR3 reads CASRGLAYQETQYF. In DNA form, the CDR3 reads TGTGCCAGCAGGGGACTAGCGTACCAAGAGACCCAGTACTTC.

The chain is built from TRBV14 and TRBJ2-7; 7 nucleotides match TRBD1. Germline trimming cut 3 bases from V and 2 bases from J; bases unmatched to any gene: 4. The germline CDR1 and CDR2 sequences are SGHDN and FVKESK. The CDR3 covers 14 residues. The CDR3 here is CASSHKGAAYEQYF. In DNA, the CDR3 is TGTGCCAGCAGCCACAAGGGGGCCGCCTACGAGCAGTACTTC.

This chain's CDR3 is CSARGDTSTDTQYF. The CDR3 DNA follows: TGCAGTGCTCGCGGGGATACTAGCACAGATACGCAGTATTTT. The genes are TRBV20-1 and TRBJ2-3; a possible D gene is TRBD2 (6 bases). With 5 bases removed from V and 0 bases from J, the gap between germline ends came to 12 bases. Per germline, CDR1 DFQATT and CDR2 SNEGSKA (reference sequence). This CDR3 comprises 14 residues.

The J gene is TRBJ2-1, the V gene TRBV5-1; possible D gene TRBD2, 7 bases. The V gene lost 3 bases and the J gene lost 6 bases, with 16 bases spanning the gap. The CDR3 runs to 15 residues. Germline-derived CDR1 and CDR2 are SGHRS and YFSETQ. Here the CDR3 DNA reads TGCGCCAGCAGCTCGGGGGGCGAAGTACCCAATGAGCAGTTCTTC. It specifies CASSSGGEVPNEQFF.

The chain joins TRBV12-3 or TRBV12-4 to TRBJ1-2; D is undetermined. The CDR3 consists of 13 residues. The V end lost 4 bases, the J end lost 7 bases, and 13 bases lay between the germline ends. The CDR3 bases are TGTGCCAGCAGTTCGCAACGGGGTTTTGGCTACACCTTC. Its translation is CASSSQRGFGYTF.

This chain links TRBV5-5 with TRBJ2-5; possibly TRBD2 for D (6 bases). With the DNA end fitting TRBJ2-7 better, the J assignment may be wrong. The CDR3 covers 14 residues. Germline CDR1 SGHKS, CDR2 YYEKEE (reference sequence). CDR3 in DNA: TGTGCCAGCAGCTTTGGGGGGTTCGCCTACGAGCAGTACTTC. Protein sequence: CASSFGGFAYEQYF.

The CDR3 sequence: CASSYSDGTNYEQYF. The CDR3 DNA follows: TGTGCCAGCAGTTACTCCGACGGGACTAACTACGAGCAGTACTTC. This chain joins TRBV6-2 or TRBV6-3 and TRBJ2-7, with 7 bases matching TRBD2. Germline-derived CDR1 and CDR2 are MNHEY and SVGEGT. V shed 0 bases, J shed 3 bases, and the junction held 5 bases outside the gene matches. The CDR3 spans 15 residues.

This clonotype was picked up one time. The genes are TRBV11-2 and TRBJ2-5, with 11 nucleotides matching TRBD2. The germline V gene has CDR1 SGHAT and CDR2 FQNNGV. V lost 11 bases, J lost 5 bases, and 10 bases stayed unmatched. The CDR3 has 14 residues. As DNA, the CDR3 is TGTGCCGGAGCATTAGCGGGGGGGCATGAGACCCAGTACTTC. It yields the protein CAGALAGGHETQYF.

In its sample, this clonotype was seen once. The chain joins TRBV10-2 to TRBJ2-5; 8 bases agree with TRBD2. The end of the DNA fits TRBJ2-7 better, so the J call may be wrong. CDR1 is WSHSY and CDR2 is SAAADI in the germline V gene. There are 14 residues in the CDR3. The CDR3 loop reads CASRRTSKDYEQYF. The CDR3 nucleotides are TGCGCCAGCAGACGGACTAGCAAAGACTACGAGCAGTACTTC.

This chain connects TRBV6-2 or TRBV6-3 to TRBJ2-6; TRBD2 is a possible D gene (6 bases). Trimming took 7 bases from V and 2 from J, leaving 12 bases between them. CDR1 is MNHEY, CDR2 SVGEGT, per germline. This CDR3 is built from 15 residues. In nucleotides, the CDR3 is TGTGCCAGCACCTTGGCGGGGACTGGGGCCAACGTCCTGACTTTC. This encodes CASTLAGTGANVLTF.

This clonotype was picked up a small number of times. The chain carries TRBV7-9 and TRBJ2-3, with TRBD2 matching over 7 bases. The V gene's germline CDR1 is SEHNR and CDR2 FQNEAQ (reference sequence). The ends lost 0 bases at V and 5 bases at J; junction bases unmatched: 5. CDR3 length: 15 amino acids. The CDR3 sequence: CASSLAAPSGDTQYF. CDR3 DNA sequence: TGTGCCAGCAGCTTAGCGGCGCCTAGCGGAGATACGCAGTATTTT.

CDR3 loop: CSARTELSTDTQYF. DNA for the CDR3: TGCAGCGCTAGGACCGAACTAAGCACAGATACGCAGTATTTT. The genes are TRBV29-1 and TRBJ2-3; D is ambiguous. CDR3 length: 14 residues. The germline V and J ends were trimmed by 7 bases and 0 bases, with 14 bases remaining between them. Per germline, CDR1 SQVTM and CDR2 ANQGSEA.

This sequence joins TRBV10-3 and TRBJ1-5; weak D call: TRBD1 (5 bases). The CDR3 runs to 19 residues. Germline V lookup: CDR1 ENHRY, CDR2 SYGVKD. Trimming removed 0 bases at V and 1 base at J, with 19 bases between. The CDR3: CAISESSGYVTDSNQPQHF. The CDR3 DNA sequence: TGTGCCATCAGTGAGTCGTCAGGGTATGTAACGGACAGCAATCAGCCCCAGCATTTT.

The chain couples TRBV29-1 to TRBJ1-5; 8 nucleotides agree with TRBD1. Germline trimming cut 4 bases from V and 5 bases from J; bases unmatched to any gene: 7. The CDR3 is 14 residues long. The germline V gene has CDR1 SQVTM and CDR2 ANQGSEA. CDR3 in amino acids: CSVGSSRGHQPQHF. The CDR3 bases are TGCAGCGTTGGTAGTAGCAGGGGGCATCAGCCCCAGCATTTT.

V is TRBV7-9 and J is TRBJ2-4, with D perhaps TRBD2 (5 bases). This CDR3 contains 15 residues. CDR1 and CDR2 (germline): SEHNR, FQNEAQ (reference sequence). V dropped 0 bases and J dropped 8 bases, with 14 bases sitting between them. The CDR3 here is CASSLASGIQDIQYF. For the CDR3, the DNA is TGTGCCAGCAGCTTAGCGTCGGGGATTCAGGACATTCAGTACTTC.

V usage is TRBV29-1 and J usage is TRBJ2-7, with 10 bases lining up with TRBD2. CDR1 and CDR2 (germline): SQVTM, ANQGSEA. The junction had 7 bases not matched to a gene; V was cut back by 4 bases and J by 4 bases. This CDR3 has 14 amino acids. The CDR3 sequence is CSVGSSGSGYEQYF. CDR3 DNA sequence: TGCAGCGTTGGCTCTAGCGGGAGCGGGTACGAGCAGTACTTC.

The chain links TRBV28 to TRBJ1-2; D gene uncertain. Germline loops: CDR1 MDHEN, CDR2 SYDVKM. The CDR3 has 11 residues. Trimming pared 6 bases from V and 8 bases from J, leaving 10 bases between. The CDR3 coding sequence is TGTGCCAGCAGGCTTTCTAAGGGCTACACCTTC. Protein product: CASRLSKGYTF.

This clonotype has a single count. The CDR3 region is CASSHLGQGVTQPQHF. CDR3 nucleotides: TGCGCCAGCAGCCACCTAGGACAGGGGGTGACTCAGCCCCAGCATTTT. The chain has TRBV4-1 and TRBJ1-5, with 10 bases lining up with TRBD1. The CDR3 length is 16 residues. The J segment lost 6 bases and the V segment lost 3 bases, leaving 8 bases of the junction unmatched. The germline V gene has CDR1 MGHRA and CDR2 YSYEKL.

There are a few counts of this clonotype. This chain connects TRBV12-3 or TRBV12-4 to TRBJ2-4; TRBD1 aligns across 9 bases. The J call may be in error: the DNA end matches TRBJ2-7 better. The CDR3 contains 15 residues. CDR3: CASRNWPGQGYEQYF. CDR3 bases: TGTGCCAGCAGAAATTGGCCGGGACAGGGCTACGAGCAGTACTTC.

The chain employs TRBV7-2 and TRBJ2-4, with TRBD1 identical over 8 bases. Losses at the gene ends were 5 bases for V and 1 base for J; bases not matched to a gene: 7. This CDR3 is built from 16 residues. CDR1 SGHTA and CDR2 FQGNSA come from the germline V gene. The CDR3: CASSRTGIGAKNIQYF. DNA of the CDR3: TGTGCCAGCAGCAGGACAGGGATTGGGGCCAAAAACATTCAGTACTTC.